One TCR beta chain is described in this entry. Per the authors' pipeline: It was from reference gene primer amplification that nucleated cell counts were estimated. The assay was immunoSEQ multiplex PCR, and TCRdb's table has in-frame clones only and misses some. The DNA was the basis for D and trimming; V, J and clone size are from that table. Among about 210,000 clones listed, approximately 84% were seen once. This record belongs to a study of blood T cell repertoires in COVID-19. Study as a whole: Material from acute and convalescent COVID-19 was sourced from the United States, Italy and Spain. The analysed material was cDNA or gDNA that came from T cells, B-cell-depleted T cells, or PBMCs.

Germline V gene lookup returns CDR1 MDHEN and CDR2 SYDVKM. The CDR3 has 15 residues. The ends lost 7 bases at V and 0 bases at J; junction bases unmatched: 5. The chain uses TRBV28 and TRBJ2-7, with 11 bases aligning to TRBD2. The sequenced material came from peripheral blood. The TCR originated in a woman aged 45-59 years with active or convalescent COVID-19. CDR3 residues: CASIASGGSSYEQYF. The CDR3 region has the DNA TGTGCCAGCATAGCTAGCGGGGGGAGCTCCTACGAGCAGTACTTC. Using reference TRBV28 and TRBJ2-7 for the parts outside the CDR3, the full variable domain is DVKVTQSSRYLVKRTGEKVFLECVQDMDHENMFWYRQDPGLGLRLIYFSYDVKMKEKGDIPEGYSVSREKKERFSLILESASTNQTSMYLCASIASGGSSYEQYFGPGTRLTVT.